Below, one T cell receptor beta chain is given with its context. Its antigen is currently unknown. Sequenced by immunoSEQ multiplex PCR; TCRdb stores in-frame clones only, minus some. The sample includes tens of thousands of clones, roughly 87% of them seen just once. This sample was taken from a study of graft-versus-host responses after intestinal transplantation. Overall study context: Transplant recipients had multivisceral, liver-intestinal, or isolated intestinal grafts. Every recipient underwent anti-thymocyte globulin induction, then tacrolimus and steroids for approximately three years. Findings of the study overall: The study found high graft-versus-host to host-versus-graft clonal ratios in allografts of patients with graft-donor T cell macrochimerism. GvH clones occurred in recipient marrow; some first appeared in ileum or blood.

The clonotype comes from a human donor who received an intestinal transplant. Source: unstimulated CD4+ T cells sorted from spleen or lymph node cells, taken before intestinal transplant.

The CDR3 bases are TGTGCCAGCAGTTACTTTAGGGGTGGAGGCTACACCTTC. Translated: CASSYFRGGGYTF. V is TRBV6-5 and J is TRBJ1-2; D perhaps matches TRBD1 (5 bases). The CDR3 has 13 residues. Germline lookup yields CDR1 MNHEY and CDR2 SVGAGI. Trimming removed 1 base at V and 8 bases at J, with 11 bases between.